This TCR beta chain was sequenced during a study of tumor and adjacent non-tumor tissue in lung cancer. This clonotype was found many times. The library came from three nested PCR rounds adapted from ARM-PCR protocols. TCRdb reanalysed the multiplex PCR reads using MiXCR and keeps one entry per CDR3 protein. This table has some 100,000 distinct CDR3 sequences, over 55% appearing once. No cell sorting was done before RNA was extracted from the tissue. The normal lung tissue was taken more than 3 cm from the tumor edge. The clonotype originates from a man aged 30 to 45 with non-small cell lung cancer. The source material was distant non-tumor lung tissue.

For the CDR3, the DNA is TGCAGCGTTGTACCGGTAACTAACTATGGCTACACCTTC. It yields the protein CSVVPVTNYGYTF. This chain joins TRBV29-1 and TRBJ1-2; D gene uncertain. This CDR3 is built from 13 residues. From germline, CDR1 is SQVTM and CDR2 ANQGSEA. V was cut by 4 bases and J by 0 bases, with 9 bases left in between.